The rows below give T cell receptor beta chains drawn from one sample of a study of cytomegalovirus exposure and HLA in healthy donors. The method was immunoSEQ multiplex PCR; TCRdb's version includes in-frame clones alone and lacks a portion of them. The sample consists of approximately 170,000 clones, 68% of them appearing once. Sequencing used PBMCs. These receptors were collected from a woman under 30 in good health and CMV-seropositive. CDR3s include the opening cysteine and the closing phenylalanine or tryptophan. The D gene is left open where the match is weak. Only some rows state a clone size, as once, few, many or a class for expanded clones.

j_call clone_size d_call v_call cdr3_length cdr3_nt cdr3_aa
TRBJ2-7 - - TRBV4-2 14 TGTGCCAGCAGCCAAGGGCGGGGAAACTACGAGCAGTACTTC CASSQGRGNYEQYF
TRBJ1-2 - TRBD1 TRBV14 14 TGTGCCAGCAGCCCCCGGGACAGGGCCTATGGCTACACCTTC CASSPRDRAYGYTF
TRBJ2-2 - TRBD2 TRBV4-1 17 TGCGCCAGCAGCCAAGGAAGCGGGAGTGGTTTTCCCGGGGAGCTGTTTTTT CASSQGSGSGFPGELFF
TRBJ1-1 - TRBD1 TRBV11-1 18 TGTGCCAGCAGCCCGGCCCAGGGACAGGGAGTGATGAACACTGAAGCTTTCTTT CASSPAQGQGVMNTEAFF
TRBJ2-7 - TRBD1 TRBV28 16 TGTGCCAGCAACCCATTTGGGGGACAGGGTTTGCACGAGCAGTACTTC CASNPFGGQGLHEQYF
TRBJ2-7 - - TRBV7-6 14 TGTGCCAGCAGCTTAGCCCAGTATCGTCACGAGCAGTACTTC CASSLAQYRHEQYF
TRBJ2-7 few TRBD2 TRBV18 16 TGTGCCAGCTCACCGGGACGACTAGCGGGAGACTACGAGCAGTACTTC CASSPGRLAGDYEQYF
TRBJ1-5 - TRBD1 TRBV6-1 16 TGTGCCAGCAGTGGCCCGGGCGGGACAGGAACCCAGCCCCAGCATTTT CASSGPGGTGTQPQHF
TRBJ2-7 - - TRBV5-4 14 TGTGCCAGCAGCGGGGGGACAGCGCCTTACGAGCAGTACTTC CASSGGTAPYEQYF
TRBJ2-3 few TRBD2 TRBV7-9 16 TGTGCCAGCAGCCCCGGACTAGCGGGGGGGCAAGATACGCAGTATTTT CASSPGLAGGQDTQYF
TRBJ1-1 - - TRBV2 15 TGTGCCAGCACCCGAGAGGAAGTTGAGTTTACTGAAGCTTTCTTT CASTREEVEFTEAFF
TRBJ1-3 - TRBD1 TRBV28 17 TGTGCCAGCAGTTTCGACAGGGCTATTAACTCTGGAAACACCATATATTTT CASSFDRAINSGNTIYF
TRBJ2-7 - - TRBV13 16 TGTGCCAGCAGCTTATCCTGGGGGGTCGGCTCTTACGAGCAGTACTTC CASSLSWGVGSYEQYF
TRBJ2-1 - - TRBV28 11 TGTGCCAGCAGTCTAGGGAGGGAGCAGTTCTTC CASSLGREQFF
TRBJ2-1 few - TRBV5-8 17 TGTGCCAGCAGCTTGGGCCTTGGACACATTATGGGCGATGAGCAGTTCTTC CASSLGLGHIMGDEQFF
TRBJ2-7 few TRBD2 TRBV7-2 14 TGTGCCAGCAGCCCTTATAGCGGGACCTACGAGCAGTACTTC CASSPYSGTYEQYF
TRBJ2-5 few - TRBV30 13 TGTGCCTGGAGTCCCGGACTAAAAGAGACCCAGTACTTC CAWSPGLKETQYF
TRBJ1-3 few - TRBV6-6 15 TGTGCCAGCAGTTACTCCGGGGTTGGACGAAACACCATATATTTT CASSYSGVGRNTIYF
TRBJ1-2 few TRBD1 TRBV5-6 15 TGTGCCAGCAGCACCCCGGGACAGGGACCGCGGAGCTACACCTTC CASSTPGQGPRSYTF
TRBJ2-5 - TRBD2 TRBV7-9 14 TGTGCCAGCAGGATCAATAGCGGGCAAGAGACCCAGTACTTC CASRINSGQETQYF
TRBJ2-7 - TRBD2 TRBV29-1 13 TGCAGCGTTGTGGGAGGGGAATCCTACGAGCAGTACTTC CSVVGGESYEQYF
TRBJ2-5 - - TRBV19 15 TGTGCCAGTAGTATCTCAGGGTTTACCCAAGAGACCCAGTACTTC CASSISGFTQETQYF
TRBJ2-1 - TRBD2 TRBV5-4 15 TGTGCCAGCAGCTTGGCGGGGGGGGCCTACAATGAGCAGTTCTTC CASSLAGGAYNEQFF
TRBJ2-1 - - TRBV29-1 13 TGCAGCGTTGATAGGGAGGTTGGCAATGAGCAGTTCTTC CSVDREVGNEQFF
TRBJ2-2 few TRBD1 TRBV6-5 16 TGTGCCAGCAGTTACAGGACAGGGGCTGGGTCCGGGGAGCTGTTTTTT CASSYRTGAGSGELFF
TRBJ2-5 - - TRBV11-2 15 TGTGCCAGCAGCCTCACGTCTAGTTACCAAGAGACCCAGTACTTC CASSLTSSYQETQYF
TRBJ2-1 - TRBD2 TRBV9 17 TGTGCCAGCAGCGAGAGGAGCTGGGCGGGGGGGCCGGAGGAGCAGTTCTTC CASSERSWAGGPEEQFF
TRBJ2-7 - - TRBV28 15 TGTGCCAGCAGAAGACACGACAGGCCACCCTACGAGCAGTACTTC CASRRHDRPPYEQYF
TRBJ2-5 few TRBD2 TRBV6-9 15 TGTGCCCGCAGTGGGGAGGGATTTTTCGGAGAGACCCAGTACTTC CARSGEGFFGETQYF
TRBJ2-3 once TRBD2 TRBV29-1 17 TGCAGCGGGGCGGTTTTCCGTCTAGCGGGGAACACAGATACGCAGTATTTT CSGAVFRLAGNTDTQYF
TRBJ2-7 - - TRBV7-7 14 TGTGCTAGCAGCTTAGGGGAACTAGGCTACGAGCAGTACTTC CASSLGELGYEQYF
TRBJ1-2 - - TRBV5-6 16 TGTGCCAGCAGCTTACAGGGCGCGGCTTCGGACTATGGCTACACCTTC CASSLQGAASDYGYTF
TRBJ2-2 - TRBD1 TRBV7-8 14 TGTGCCAGCAGCCTCAGGGGGCGTACCGGGGAGCTGTTTTTT CASSLRGRTGELFF
TRBJ1-2 - - TRBV5-6 14 TGTGCCAGCAGCTCATTGACAGGAGTGTATGGCTACACCTTC CASSSLTGVYGYTF
TRBJ1-6 - - TRBV30 15 TGTGCCTGGAGGATGGGGCTCGCCTATAATTCACCCCTCCACTTT CAWRMGLAYNSPLHF
TRBJ1-6 - TRBD1 TRBV4-2 17 TGTGCCAGCAGGAGACAGGGCACCACCACGAATAATTCACCCCTCCACTTT CASRRQGTTTNNSPLHF
TRBJ2-1 - - TRBV5-1 14 TGCGCCAGCAGCTTGCTCCTAGACTTGGGTGAGCAGTTCTTC CASSLLLDLGEQFF
TRBJ1-2 - - TRBV6-5 14 TGTGCCAGCAGGGAGGCACGGACGAACTATGGCTACACCTTC CASREARTNYGYTF
TRBJ1-1 once TRBD1 TRBV4-3 15 TGCGCCAGCAGCCACTTGACAGGGCTGAACACTGAAGCTTTCTTT CASSHLTGLNTEAFF
TRBJ2-7 - - TRBV18 16 TGTGCCAGCTCACCACAAGACAGAATCGGATCCTACGAGCAGTACTTC CASSPQDRIGSYEQYF
TRBJ2-7 - TRBD2 TRBV9 14 TGTGCCAGCAGCGAGGGACTAGCGGGAATCGAGCAGTACTTC CASSEGLAGIEQYF
TRBJ1-2 - TRBD1 TRBV4-1 15 TGCGCCAGCAGCCAAGATACAGGGGGGAACTATGGCTACACCTTC CASSQDTGGNYGYTF
TRBJ2-2 - TRBD2 TRBV10-3 16 TGTGCCATCAGTGACCGGGGCGGGGGGTTGTCCGGGGAGCTGTTTTTT CAISDRGGGLSGELFF
TRBJ2-6 few - TRBV9 15 TGTGCCAGCGGACCCTGGGGGGCTGGGGCCAACGTCCTGACTTTC CASGPWGAGANVLTF
TRBJ1-2 once TRBD1 TRBV5-4 13 TGTGCCAGCAGCGGGGGACAGTTCTATGGCTACACCTTC CASSGGQFYGYTF
TRBJ2-2 - - TRBV5-1 12 TGCGCCAGCAGCTTTGGCCGCGGGGAGCTGTTTTTT CASSFGRGELFF
TRBJ1-5 - - TRBV6-5 15 TGTGCCAGCAGCAAGACAGGTGGAAGCAATCAGCCCCAGCATTTT CASSKTGGSNQPQHF
TRBJ2-7 - TRBD2 TRBV2 13 TGTGCCAGCACCGGACTAGAATTTCCTGAGCAGTACTTC CASTGLEFPEQYF
TRBJ2-1 once TRBD2 TRBV11-2 16 TGTGCCAGCAGCAACCCTCTAGGACTAGCTGCCCATGAGCAGTTCTTC CASSNPLGLAAHEQFF
TRBJ2-5 few - TRBV6-1 13 TGTGCCAGCAGTGACACGCGGGTGACGACCCAGTACTTC CASSDTRVTTQYF
TRBJ1-4 - TRBD1 TRBV4-2 16 TGTGCCAGCAGCCAAGCTGTACAGGGGGGGAATGAAAAACTGTTTTTT CASSQAVQGGNEKLFF
TRBJ2-7 - TRBD2 TRBV15 16 TGTGCCACCAGCGGGGGCGGGGGGCTTGGGACCTACGAGCAGTACTTC CATSGGGGLGTYEQYF
TRBJ1-5 - - TRBV7-8 16 TGTGCCAGCAGCTTCTACCATGGACAGAACAATCAGCCCCAGCATTTT CASSFYHGQNNQPQHF
TRBJ2-7 - TRBD1 TRBV29-1 11 TGCAGCGGGACAGGAATTGACGAGCAGTACTTC CSGTGIDEQYF
TRBJ1-1 - TRBD1 TRBV5-1 14 TGCGCCAGCAGCTTGGGGGGACAGGGGGCCCGCGGCATCTTT CASSLGGQGARGIF